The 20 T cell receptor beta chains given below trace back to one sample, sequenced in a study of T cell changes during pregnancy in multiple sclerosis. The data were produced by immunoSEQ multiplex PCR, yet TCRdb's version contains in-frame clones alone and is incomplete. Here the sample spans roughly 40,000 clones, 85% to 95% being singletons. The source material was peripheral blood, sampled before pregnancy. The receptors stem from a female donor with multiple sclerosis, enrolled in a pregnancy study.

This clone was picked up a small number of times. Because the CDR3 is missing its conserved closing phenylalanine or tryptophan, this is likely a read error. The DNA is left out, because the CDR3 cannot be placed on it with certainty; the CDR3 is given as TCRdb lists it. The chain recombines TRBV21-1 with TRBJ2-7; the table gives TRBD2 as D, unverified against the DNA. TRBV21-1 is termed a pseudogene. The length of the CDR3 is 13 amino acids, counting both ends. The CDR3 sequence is CASLSGLLVRAGE.

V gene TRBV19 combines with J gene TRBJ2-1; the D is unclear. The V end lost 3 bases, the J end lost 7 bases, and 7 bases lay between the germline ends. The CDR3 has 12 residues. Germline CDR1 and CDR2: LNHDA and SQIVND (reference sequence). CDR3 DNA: TGTGCCAGTAGTATGTCAGTAAATGAGCAGTTCTTC. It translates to CASSMSVNEQFF.

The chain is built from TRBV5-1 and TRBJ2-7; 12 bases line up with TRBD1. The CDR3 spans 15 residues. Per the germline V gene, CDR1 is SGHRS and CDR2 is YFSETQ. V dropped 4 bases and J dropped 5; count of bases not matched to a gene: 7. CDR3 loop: CASSLGQGALDEQYF. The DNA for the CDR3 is TGCGCCAGCAGCCTGGGACAGGGGGCGCTCGACGAGCAGTACTTC.

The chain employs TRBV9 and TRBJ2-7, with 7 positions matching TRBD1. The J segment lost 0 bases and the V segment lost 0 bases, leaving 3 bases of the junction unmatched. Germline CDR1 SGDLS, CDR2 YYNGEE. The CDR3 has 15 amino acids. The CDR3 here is CASSVAAGGSYEQYF. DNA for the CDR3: TGTGCCAGCAGCGTAGCGGCAGGGGGCTCCTACGAGCAGTACTTC.

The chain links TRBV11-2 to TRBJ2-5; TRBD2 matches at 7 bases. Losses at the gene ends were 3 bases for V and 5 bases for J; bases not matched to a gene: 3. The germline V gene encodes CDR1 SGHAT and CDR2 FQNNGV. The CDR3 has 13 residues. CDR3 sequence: CASSLGLSETQYF. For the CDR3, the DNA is TGTGCCAGCAGCTTGGGACTATCGGAGACCCAGTACTTC.

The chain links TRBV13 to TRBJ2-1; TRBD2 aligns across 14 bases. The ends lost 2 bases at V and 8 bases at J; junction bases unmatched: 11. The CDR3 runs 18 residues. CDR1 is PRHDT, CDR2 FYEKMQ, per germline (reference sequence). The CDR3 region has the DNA TGTGCCAGCAGCTTAATACCGGGACTAGCGGGAGATTCTCATGAGCAGTTCTTC. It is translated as CASSLIPGLAGDSHEQFF.

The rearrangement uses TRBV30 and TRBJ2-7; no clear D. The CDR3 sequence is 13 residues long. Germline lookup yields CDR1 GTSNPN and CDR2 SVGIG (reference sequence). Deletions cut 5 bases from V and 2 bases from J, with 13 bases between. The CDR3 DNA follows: TGTGCCTGGCGACGTACGGGTGCCTACGAGCAGTACTTC. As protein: CAWRRTGAYEQYF.

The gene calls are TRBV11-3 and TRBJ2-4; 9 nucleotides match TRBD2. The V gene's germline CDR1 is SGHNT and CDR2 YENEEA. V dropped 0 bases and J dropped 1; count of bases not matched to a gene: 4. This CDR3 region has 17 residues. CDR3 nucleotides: TGTGCCAGCAGCTTAGATAGCGGGAGCGGGGCCAAAAACATTCAGTACTTC. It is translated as CASSLDSGSGAKNIQYF.

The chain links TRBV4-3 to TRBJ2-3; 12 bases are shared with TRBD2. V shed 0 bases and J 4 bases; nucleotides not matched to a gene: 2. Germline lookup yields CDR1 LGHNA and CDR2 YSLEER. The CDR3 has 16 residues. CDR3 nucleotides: TGCGCCAGCAGCCAAGATCTAGCGGGAGGGCCAGATACGCAGTATTTT. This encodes CASSQDLAGGPDTQYF.

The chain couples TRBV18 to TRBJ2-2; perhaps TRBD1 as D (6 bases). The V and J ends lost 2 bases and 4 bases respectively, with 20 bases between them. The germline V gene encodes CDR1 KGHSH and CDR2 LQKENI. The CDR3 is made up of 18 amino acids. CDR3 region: CASSPFSGQAGATGELFF. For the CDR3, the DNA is TGTGCCAGCTCACCATTTTCCGGGCAGGCAGGGGCCACCGGGGAGCTGTTTTTT.

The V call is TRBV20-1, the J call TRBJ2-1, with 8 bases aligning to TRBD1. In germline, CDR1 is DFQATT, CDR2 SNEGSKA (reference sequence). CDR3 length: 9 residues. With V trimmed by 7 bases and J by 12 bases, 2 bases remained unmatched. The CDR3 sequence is CSGDRTQFF. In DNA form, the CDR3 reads TGCAGTGGGGACAGGACGCAGTTCTTC.

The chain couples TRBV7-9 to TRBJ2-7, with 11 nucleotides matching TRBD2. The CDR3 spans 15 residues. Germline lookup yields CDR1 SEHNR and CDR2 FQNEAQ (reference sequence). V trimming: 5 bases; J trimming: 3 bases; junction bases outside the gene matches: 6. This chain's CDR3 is CASSSSGTSGYEQYF. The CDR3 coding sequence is TGTGCCAGCAGCAGTTCCGGGACTAGCGGCTACGAGCAGTACTTC. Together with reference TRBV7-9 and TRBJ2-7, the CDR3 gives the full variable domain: DTGVSQNPRHKITKRGQNVTFRCDPISEHNRLYWYRQTLGQGPEFLTYFQNEAQLEKSRLLSDRFSAERPKGSFSTLEIQRTEQGDSAMYLCASSSSGTSGYEQYFGPGTRLTVT.

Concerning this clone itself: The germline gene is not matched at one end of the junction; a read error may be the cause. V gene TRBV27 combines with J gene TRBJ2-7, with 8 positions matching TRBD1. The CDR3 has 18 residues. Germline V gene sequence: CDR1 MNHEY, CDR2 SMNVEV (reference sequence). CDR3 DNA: TGTGCCAGCAGTCTATCTGGTCTAGGGGACAGGTGGTACTACGAGCAGTACTTC. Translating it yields CASSLSGLGDRWYYEQYF.

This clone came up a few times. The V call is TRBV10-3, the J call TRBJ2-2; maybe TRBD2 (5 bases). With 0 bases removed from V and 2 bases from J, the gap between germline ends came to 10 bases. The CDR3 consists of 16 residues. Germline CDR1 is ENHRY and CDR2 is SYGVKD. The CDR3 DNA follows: TGTGCCATCAGTGAGTCGAGAACGGGAAACACCGGGGAGCTGTTTTTT. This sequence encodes CAISESRTGNTGELFF.

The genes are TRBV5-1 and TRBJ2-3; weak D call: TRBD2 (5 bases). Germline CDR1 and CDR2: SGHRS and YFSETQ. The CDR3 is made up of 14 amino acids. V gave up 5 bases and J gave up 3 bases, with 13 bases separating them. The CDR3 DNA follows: TGCGCCAGCAGATACGGAGGCCTTACAGATACGCAGTATTTT. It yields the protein CASRYGGLTDTQYF.

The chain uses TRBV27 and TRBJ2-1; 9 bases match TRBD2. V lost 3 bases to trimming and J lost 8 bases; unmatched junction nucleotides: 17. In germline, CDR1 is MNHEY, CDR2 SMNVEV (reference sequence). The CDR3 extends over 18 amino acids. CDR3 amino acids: CASSFKGRGTSRIHEQFF. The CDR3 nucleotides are TGTGCCAGCAGTTTCAAGGGGAGGGGGACTAGCAGGATTCATGAGCAGTTCTTC.

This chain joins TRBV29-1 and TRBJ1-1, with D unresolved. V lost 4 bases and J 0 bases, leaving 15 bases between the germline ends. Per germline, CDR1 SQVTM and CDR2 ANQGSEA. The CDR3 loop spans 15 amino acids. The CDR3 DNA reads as TGCAGCGTTGCGAGGGTAGCCTCCCTGAACACTGAAGCTTTCTTT. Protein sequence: CSVARVASLNTEAFF.

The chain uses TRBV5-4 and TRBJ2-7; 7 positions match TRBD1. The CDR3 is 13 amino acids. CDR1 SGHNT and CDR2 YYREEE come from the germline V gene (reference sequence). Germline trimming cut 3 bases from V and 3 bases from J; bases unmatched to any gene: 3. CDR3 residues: CASSSTGNYEQYF. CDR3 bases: TGTGCCAGCAGCTCGACAGGGAACTACGAGCAGTACTTC.

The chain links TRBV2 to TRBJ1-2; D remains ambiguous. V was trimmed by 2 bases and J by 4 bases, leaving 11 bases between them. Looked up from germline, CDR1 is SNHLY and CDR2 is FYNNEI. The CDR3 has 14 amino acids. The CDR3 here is CASSEQVGPYGYTF. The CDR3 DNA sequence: TGTGCCAGCAGTGAACAGGTTGGGCCCTATGGCTACACCTTC. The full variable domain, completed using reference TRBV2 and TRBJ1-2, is EPEVTQTPSHQVTQMGQEVILRCVPISNHLYFYWYRQILGQKVEFLVSFYNNEISEKSEIFDDQFSVERPDGSNFTLKIRSTKLEDSAMYFCASSEQVGPYGYTFGSGTRLTVV.

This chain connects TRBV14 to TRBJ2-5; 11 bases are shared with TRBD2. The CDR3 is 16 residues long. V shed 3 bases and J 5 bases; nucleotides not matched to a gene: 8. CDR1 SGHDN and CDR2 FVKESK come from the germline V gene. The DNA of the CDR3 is TGTGCCAGCAGCCAGTTTCTAGCGGGAGGTGAGGAGACCCAGTACTTC. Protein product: CASSQFLAGGEETQYF.